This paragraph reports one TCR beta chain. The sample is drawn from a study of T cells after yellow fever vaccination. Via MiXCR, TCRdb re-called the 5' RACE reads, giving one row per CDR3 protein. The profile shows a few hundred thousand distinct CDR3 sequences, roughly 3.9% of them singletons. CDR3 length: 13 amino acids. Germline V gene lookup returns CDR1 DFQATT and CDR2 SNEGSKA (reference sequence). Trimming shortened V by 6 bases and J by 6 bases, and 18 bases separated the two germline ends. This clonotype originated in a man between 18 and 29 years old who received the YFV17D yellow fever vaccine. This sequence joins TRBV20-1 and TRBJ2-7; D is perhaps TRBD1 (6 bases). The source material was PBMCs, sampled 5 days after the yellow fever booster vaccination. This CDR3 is CSAPGRGLLEQYF. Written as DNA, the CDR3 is TGCAGTGCCCCGGGCAGGGGCCTCCTCGAGCAGTACTTC.